A single sample is the source of the 27 T cell receptor beta chains below, sequenced in a study of Ad26.COV2.S vaccination and SARS-CoV-2 variants. Generated by immunoSEQ multiplex PCR, the TCRdb table keeps only in-frame clones and is missing some. The data contain 250,000 or so clones, 87% of them singletons. Specified treatment: 15 to 20 received Ad26.COV2.S at low or high dose, single or two shots; 5 received placebo; per-sample allocation not given. Material that was analyzed had been drawn on day 63 after the first vaccine or placebo injection. This material consisted of peripheral blood, taken in a trial of Ad26.COV2.S vaccine versus placebo. Every receptor here comes from a person between 18 and 59 years old who received the Ad26.COV2.S COVID-19 vaccine or a placebo.

The chain couples TRBV7-9 to TRBJ2-7; D is possibly TRBD2 (5 bases). The CDR3 spans 15 residues. In germline, CDR1 is SEHNR, CDR2 FQNEAQ (reference sequence). Trimming took 5 bases from V and 6 from J, leaving 20 bases between them. The chain's CDR3 is CASSLPNTRPLEQYF. The CDR3 nucleotides are TGTGCCAGCAGCCTACCTAACACTAGACCTCTCGAGCAGTACTTC.

The rearrangement links TRBV7-2 to TRBJ2-2; 7 nucleotides agree with TRBD2. The germline V gene has CDR1 SGHTA and CDR2 FQGNSA. J was trimmed by 3 bases and V by 5 bases; bases with no gene match: 6. CDR3 length equals 15 residues. CDR3 DNA sequence: TGTGCCAGCAGCGGACTAGTCTCGTACACCGGGGAGCTGTTTTTT. Its protein is CASSGLVSYTGELFF.

V is TRBV4-3 and J is TRBJ1-4; D call uncertain. This CDR3 contains 15 residues. V lost 0 bases to trimming and J lost 8 bases, with 13 bases between them. Germline V CDR1 and CDR2: LGHNA, YSLEER. In nucleotides, the CDR3 is TGCGCCAGCAGCCAAGACTTAGAAGAAAGGGAAAAACTGTTTTTT. This codes for CASSQDLEEREKLFF.

The rearrangement links TRBV6-5 to TRBJ1-2; TRBD1 is a possible D gene (6 bases). This CDR3 is built from 15 residues. Germline values: CDR1 MNHEY, CDR2 SVGAGI. V lost 5 bases and J 0 bases, leaving 13 bases between the germline ends. CDR3 region: CASSLPDRANYGYTF. CDR3 nucleotide sequence: TGTGCCAGCAGTCTTCCGGACAGAGCTAACTATGGCTACACCTTC.

This sequence joins TRBV10-3 and TRBJ1-6, with D unclear. V lost 2 bases and J 14 bases, leaving 16 bases between the germline ends. From germline, CDR1 is ENHRY and CDR2 SYGVKD. There are 14 residues in the CDR3. The CDR3 reads CAISERDTRMALHF. CDR3 coding DNA: TGTGCCATCAGTGAGAGAGATACGAGGATGGCCCTCCACTTT.

This clone was seen only a few times. V usage is TRBV27 and J usage is TRBJ2-7; D remains unclear. Per germline, CDR1 MNHEY and CDR2 SMNVEV (reference sequence). CDR3 length: 13 residues. The V and J ends lost 6 bases and 3 bases respectively, with 12 bases between them. CDR3 in DNA: TGTGCCAGCAGCTTACATGAGGACTACGAGCAGTACTTC. Protein product: CASSLHEDYEQYF.

This chain connects TRBV11-3 to TRBJ1-4, with D perhaps TRBD1 (5 bases). Germline assignment: CDR1 SGHNT and CDR2 YENEEA. V lost 5 bases to trimming and J lost 6 bases, with 16 bases between them. The CDR3 loop spans 15 amino acids. CDR3 nucleotides: TGTGCCAGCAGCCACCCCGGGACCCTTTATGAAAAACTGTTTTTT. Protein product: CASSHPGTLYEKLFF.

V is TRBV7-9 and J is TRBJ2-5; weak D call: TRBD1 (5 bases). Trimming removed 1 base at V and 1 base at J, with 19 bases between. This CDR3 spans 18 amino acids. CDR1 is SEHNR and CDR2 is FQNEAQ in the germline V gene (reference sequence). The CDR3 sequence: CASSLGAWGGRSQETQYF. The CDR3 DNA is TGTGCCAGCAGCTTAGGGGCTTGGGGCGGTAGAAGCCAAGAGACCCAGTACTTC. Drawing the rest from reference TRBV7-9 and TRBJ2-5, the complete variable domain is DTGVSQNPRHKITKRGQNVTFRCDPISEHNRLYWYRQTLGQGPEFLTYFQNEAQLEKSRLLSDRFSAERPKGSFSTLEIQRTEQGDSAMYLCASSLGAWGGRSQETQYFGPGTRLLVL.

The gene calls are TRBV19 and TRBJ2-1, with TRBD2 matching 11 bases. Looked up from germline, CDR1 is LNHDA and CDR2 is SQIVND (reference sequence). This CDR3 has 18 residues. With 10 bases clipped from V and 5 bases from J, the junction kept 19 bases outside the gene matches. The CDR3 sequence: CATPKTSGEPLGHNEQFF. The DNA for the CDR3 is TGTGCCACCCCAAAGACTAGCGGGGAGCCTCTCGGGCACAATGAGCAGTTCTTC.

The gene calls are TRBV4-3 and TRBJ1-6; possible D gene TRBD1, 5 bases. V was clipped by 1 base and J by 10 bases, with 17 bases between them. The CDR3 loop spans 16 amino acids. Germline loops: CDR1 LGHNA, CDR2 YSLEER. Here the CDR3 reads CASSQGAFTGLSPLHF. DNA of the CDR3: TGCGCCAGCAGCCAAGGAGCCTTTACAGGATTATCACCCCTCCACTTT.

The chain employs TRBV7-8 and TRBJ2-7, with 8 bases lining up with TRBD1. After removal of 5 bases from V and 1 base from J, the junction contained 4 bases not matched to a gene. Germline lookup yields CDR1 SGHVS and CDR2 FQNEAQ. There are 14 residues in the CDR3. The chain's CDR3 is CASSPWTGSYEQYF. CDR3 DNA sequence: TGTGCCAGCAGCCCCTGGACAGGGTCCTACGAGCAGTACTTC.

This chain joins TRBV7-2 and TRBJ2-5; no clear D gene. The CDR3 consists of 13 residues. Germline values: CDR1 SGHTA, CDR2 FQGNSA. Trimming took off 1 base at V and 3 bases at J, with 6 bases between the two ends. CDR3 residues: CASSLGQEETQYF. In DNA form, the CDR3 reads TGTGCCAGCAGCTTAGGACAAGAAGAGACCCAGTACTTC.

The J gene is TRBJ1-4, the V gene TRBV5-1; 8 bases fit TRBD1. Germline assignment: CDR1 SGHRS and CDR2 YFSETQ. This CDR3 is built from 14 residues. Unmatched junction bases numbered 9, after V lost 7 bases and J lost 7 bases. DNA of the CDR3: TGCGCCAGCTCGGGGACAGGCCGCTCTGAAAAACTGTTTTTT. Translation gives CASSGTGRSEKLFF.

V gene TRBV7-8 combines with J gene TRBJ1-1; TRBD1 matches 10 bases. Germline V gives CDR1 SGHVS, CDR2 FQNEAQ. The V segment lost 5 bases and the J segment 5 bases; nucleotides outside the gene matches: 8. This CDR3 region has 15 residues. CDR3 coding DNA: TGTGCCAGCAGCCCAGACAGGGGGCGTTGGACTGAAGCTTTCTTT. Encoded protein: CASSPDRGRWTEAFF.

The chain uses TRBV2 and TRBJ1-1; no definite D call. The V end was cut by 1 base, the J end by 4 bases, with 10 bases between. CDR1 and CDR2 (germline): SNHLY, FYNNEI. The CDR3 has 14 residues. Here the CDR3 reads CASSEGSRGTEAFF. The CDR3 nucleotides read TGTGCCAGCAGTGAAGGCAGCCGGGGCACTGAAGCTTTCTTT.

This chain connects TRBV24-1 to TRBJ2-1; tentatively, D is TRBD1 or TRBD2 (7 bases each). V dropped 5 bases and J dropped 1 base, with 17 bases sitting between them. This CDR3 has 17 residues. Germline CDR1 and CDR2: KGHDR and SFDVKD. CDR3 sequence: CATSASSGGASYNEQFF. The CDR3 DNA sequence: TGTGCCACCAGTGCCTCCTCAGGGGGGGCTTCCTACAATGAGCAGTTCTTC.

V gene TRBV10-3 combines with J gene TRBJ1-2; D is unclear. The CDR3 length is 15 residues. Germline CDR1 is ENHRY and CDR2 is SYGVKD. The V end lost 4 bases, the J end lost 0 bases, and 12 bases lay between the germline ends. CDR3 amino acids: CAISAGSLANYGYTF. In DNA form, the CDR3 reads TGTGCCATCAGTGCAGGTTCCTTAGCTAACTATGGCTACACCTTC.

The CDR3 bases are TGTGCCAGCAGCCAGGGAAGCGGGGGGGTAGGTGAGCAGTTCTTC. This encodes CASSQGSGGVGEQFF. V gene TRBV4-2 combines with J gene TRBJ2-1; 10 nucleotides line up with TRBD2. J lost 9 bases, V lost 3 bases, and 8 bases had no gene match. The CDR3 is 15 residues long. Germline lookup yields CDR1 LGHNA and CDR2 YNFKEQ.

This clone was counted only a few times. The rearrangement joins TRBV2 to TRBJ2-1, with D perhaps matching TRBD1 or TRBD2 (5 bases each). CDR1 SNHLY and CDR2 FYNNEI come from the germline V gene. V was pared by 11 bases and J by 2 bases, with 16 bases between. The length of the CDR3 is 14 residues. The CDR3 spells CAPVRDGAYNEQFF. CDR3 DNA: TGTGCCCCCGTCCGGGACGGGGCCTACAATGAGCAGTTCTTC.

The genes are TRBV15 and TRBJ1-4, with unresolved D. CDR3 length: 15 residues. Between the trimmed V and J ends, which lost 1 base and 1 base, there was a span of 7 bases. Germline CDR1 is LNHNV and CDR2 is YYDKDF (reference sequence). The CDR3 nucleotides are TGTGCCACCAGCAGAGGAGGAGTAACTAATGAAAAACTGTTTTTT. It codes for CATSRGGVTNEKLFF.

This chain links TRBV11-2 with TRBJ2-3; a possible D gene is TRBD2 (6 bases). This CDR3 is 14 amino acids long. V lost 5 bases and J lost 1, with 10 bases in between. Germline V gives CDR1 SGHAT, CDR2 FQNNGV. The CDR3 nucleotides are TGTGCCAGCAGCCGGGACTGGCGCACAGATACGCAGTATTTT. It is translated as CASSRDWRTDTQYF.

This clone was found a few times. The chain couples TRBV6-5 to TRBJ1-6; a weak D match, TRBD1 (6 bases). The CDR3 contains 14 residues. Germline loops: CDR1 MNHEY, CDR2 SVGAGI. The germline V and J ends were trimmed by 5 bases and 7 bases, with 12 bases remaining between them. The CDR3 region is CASSLRGPNSPLHF. In DNA form, the CDR3 reads TGTGCCAGCAGTCTCAGGGGTCCGAATTCACCCCTCCACTTT.

DNA for the CDR3: TGTGCCAGTACCCTCTGGATACAGGGGGATCTCTCTGGGGCCAACGTCCTGACTTTC. Translating gives CASTLWIQGDLSGANVLTF. The gene calls are TRBV19 and TRBJ2-6, with 8 bases aligning to TRBD1. Per the germline V gene, CDR1 is LNHDA and CDR2 is SQIVND (reference sequence). V lost 7 bases, J lost 0 bases, and 14 bases stayed unmatched. CDR3 size: 19 residues.

The V gene is TRBV28, the J gene TRBJ1-5; D remains unclear. Germline-derived CDR1 and CDR2 are MDHEN and SYDVKM. The CDR3 is 13 residues long. V lost 2 bases and J 4 bases, leaving 6 bases between the germline ends. The DNA of the CDR3 is TGTGCCAGCAGTTTAACGGGGAATCAGCCCCAGCATTTT. Its protein product is CASSLTGNQPQHF.

The J gene is TRBJ2-5, the V gene TRBV6-5, with D perhaps TRBD2 (5 bases). The germline V gene encodes CDR1 MNHEY and CDR2 SVGAGI. Trimming shortened V by 5 bases and J by 1 base, and 11 bases separated the two germline ends. The CDR3 consists of 14 residues. For the CDR3, the DNA is TGTGCCAGCAGTACCGGACTGCTCCAAGAGACCCAGTACTTC. Encoded protein: CASSTGLLQETQYF.

V and J are TRBV7-2 and TRBJ2-1; possible D gene TRBD2, 6 bases. V was trimmed by 8 bases and J by 4 bases, leaving 15 bases between them. Germline loops: CDR1 SGHTA, CDR2 FQGNSA. This CDR3 comprises 14 residues. This CDR3 is CASYSGLPYNEQFF. The CDR3, as DNA: TGTGCCAGCTACTCAGGACTACCATACAATGAGCAGTTCTTC.

V and J are TRBV7-2 and TRBJ2-1, with D perhaps TRBD1 (5 bases). This CDR3 comprises 15 residues. Looked up from germline, CDR1 is SGHTA and CDR2 is FQGNSA. V lost 3 bases, J lost 7 bases, and 16 bases lay in between. CDR3 sequence: CASSFSGHLRNEQFF. In nucleotides, the CDR3 is TGTGCCAGCAGCTTTTCTGGACACCTTAGGAATGAGCAGTTCTTC.